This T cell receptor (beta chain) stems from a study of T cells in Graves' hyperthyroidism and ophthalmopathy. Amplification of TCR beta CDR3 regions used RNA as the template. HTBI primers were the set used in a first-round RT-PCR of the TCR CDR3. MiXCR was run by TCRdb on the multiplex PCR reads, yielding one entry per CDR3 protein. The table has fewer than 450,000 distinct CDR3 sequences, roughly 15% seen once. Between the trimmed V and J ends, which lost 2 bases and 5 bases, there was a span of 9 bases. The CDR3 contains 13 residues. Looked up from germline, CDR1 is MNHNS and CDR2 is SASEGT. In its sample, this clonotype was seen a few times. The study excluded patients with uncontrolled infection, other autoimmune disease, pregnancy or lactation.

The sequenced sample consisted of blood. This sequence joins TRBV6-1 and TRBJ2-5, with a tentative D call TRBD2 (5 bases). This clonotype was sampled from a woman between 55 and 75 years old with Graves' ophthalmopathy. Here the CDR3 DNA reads TGTGCCAGCAGTGAATTGGGAGTGGAGACCCAGTACTTC. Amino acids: CASSELGVETQYF.